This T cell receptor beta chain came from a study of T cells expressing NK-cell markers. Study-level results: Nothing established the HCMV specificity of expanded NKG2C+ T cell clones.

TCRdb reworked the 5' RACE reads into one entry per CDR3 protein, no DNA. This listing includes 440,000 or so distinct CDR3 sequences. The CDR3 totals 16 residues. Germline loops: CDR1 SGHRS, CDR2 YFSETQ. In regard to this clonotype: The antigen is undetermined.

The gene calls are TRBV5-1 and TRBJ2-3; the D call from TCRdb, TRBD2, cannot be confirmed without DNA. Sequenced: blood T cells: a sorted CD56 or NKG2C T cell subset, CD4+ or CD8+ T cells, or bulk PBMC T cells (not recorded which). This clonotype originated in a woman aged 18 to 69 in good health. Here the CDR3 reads CASSLRLAGAPDTQYF.